One sample yielded the 15 T cell receptor beta chains listed below, sequenced in a study of identical twins. One entry per CDR3 protein results from TCRdb running MiXCR on the 5' RACE reads. The table shows about 690,000 distinct CDR3 sequences, with around 6% occurring only once. Sequenced material: naive T cells sorted from blood. These TCRs come from a man aged 18 to 29 in good health.

Many counts were recorded for this clonotype. The J gene is TRBJ2-3, the V gene TRBV5-1, with D perhaps assigned TRBD1 or TRBD2 (5 bases each). Germline loops: CDR1 SGHRS, CDR2 YFSETQ. Trimming removed 4 bases from V and 0 bases from J, with 18 bases in between. This CDR3 spans 17 amino acids. This CDR3 is CASSPPTGTASTDTQYF. The CDR3 DNA follows: TGCGCCAGCAGCCCCCCTACCGGGACCGCAAGCACAGATACGCAGTATTTT.

This clonotype was seen repeatedly, ten times or more. V is TRBV15 and J is TRBJ1-4; a possible D gene is TRBD1 (5 bases). The CDR3 has 18 amino acids. Germline assignment: CDR1 LNHNV and CDR2 YYDKDF (reference sequence). V lost 1 base, J lost 6 bases, and 21 bases lay in between. The CDR3 reads CATSRGHRSEVLDEKLFF. Written as DNA, the CDR3 is TGTGCCACCAGCAGAGGTCACAGGTCGGAGGTGTTGGATGAAAAACTGTTTTTT.

This clonotype was seen only a few times. The chain uses TRBV4-2 and TRBJ2-7, with D possibly matching TRBD1 (6 bases). Germline lookup yields CDR1 LGHNA and CDR2 YNFKEQ. V lost 1 base to trimming and J lost 2 bases, with 18 bases between them. The CDR3 extends over 17 amino acids. CDR3 loop: CASSQAFQGPSPYEQYF. The CDR3 nucleotides are TGTGCCAGCAGCCAAGCTTTCCAGGGGCCTAGTCCCTACGAGCAGTACTTC.

The chain recombines TRBV20-1 with TRBJ2-7; D possibly corresponds to TRBD2 (6 bases). The CDR3 sequence is 15 residues long. Germline assignment: CDR1 DFQATT and CDR2 SNEGSKA (reference sequence). V gave up 1 base and J gave up 0 bases, with 13 bases separating them. The CDR3 DNA reads as TGCAGTGCTAGAGGTACGGGAGACCTCTCCTACGAGCAGTACTTC. The encoded protein is CSARGTGDLSYEQYF.

The chain joins TRBV5-5 to TRBJ1-1; D not resolved. Trimming stripped 7 bases from V and 8 bases from J, with 18 bases between. Germline CDR1 reads SGHKS; CDR2 reads YYEKEE (reference sequence). This CDR3 is built from 13 residues. CDR3 amino acids: CASASFGRTEAFF. CDR3 in DNA: TGTGCCAGCGCCTCGTTCGGTCGAACGGAAGCTTTCTTT. Full variable domain (rest looked up from reference TRBV5-5 and TRBJ1-1): DAGVTQSPTHLIKTRGQQVTLRCSPISGHKSVSWYQQVLGQGPQFIFQYYEKEERGRGNFPDRFSARQFPNYSSELNVNALLLGDSALYLCASASFGRTEAFFGQGTRLTVV.

Many counts were recorded for this clonotype. The rearrangement links TRBV5-1 to TRBJ1-4; weak D call: TRBD1 (6 bases). CDR3 length: 13 amino acids. V was shortened by 2 bases and J by 5 bases, with 7 bases between the two germline ends. Germline V CDR1 and CDR2: SGHRS, YFSETQ. The CDR3 spells CASSLDRNEKLFF. In DNA, the CDR3 is TGCGCCAGCAGCTTAGACAGGAATGAAAAACTGTTTTTT.

This clonotype was seen at least ten times. This chain uses TRBV5-1 with TRBJ1-1; 8 positions match TRBD1. V lost 4 bases and J lost 3; bases outside the gene matches: 8. Germline-derived CDR1 and CDR2 are SGHRS and YFSETQ. The CDR3 loop spans 15 amino acids. The CDR3 is CASSPRTGKDTEAFF. CDR3 DNA: TGCGCCAGCAGCCCCCGGACAGGGAAAGACACTGAAGCTTTCTTT.

This clonotype was seen many times. The CDR3 loop is CSVVSQDTLYEQYF. CDR3 in DNA: TGCAGCGTTGTAAGTCAGGATACACTGTACGAGCAGTACTTC. This chain uses TRBV29-1 with TRBJ2-7, with no clear D. Trimming pared 4 bases from V and 4 bases from J, leaving 17 bases between. The CDR3 length is 14 residues. Germline CDR1 reads SQVTM; CDR2 reads ANQGSEA.

This clonotype was picked up a small number of times. The rearrangement links TRBV27 to TRBJ2-3, with D perhaps TRBD1 (5 bases). Germline CDR1 MNHEY, CDR2 SMNVEV (reference sequence). Trimming shortened V by 3 bases and J by 10 bases, and 14 bases separated the two germline ends. The CDR3 covers 13 residues. Here the CDR3 DNA reads TGTGCCAGCAGTTTGCAGGGATCAGGATCGCAGTATTTT. This sequence encodes CASSLQGSGSQYF.

This clonotype was recorded at least ten times. This rearrangement joins TRBV29-1 to TRBJ2-2, with D perhaps TRBD1 (6 bases). This CDR3 has 14 residues. The germline V and J ends were trimmed by 2 bases and 6 bases, with 13 bases remaining between them. Germline CDR1 reads SQVTM; CDR2 reads ANQGSEA. This CDR3 is CSVERQALPGELFF. In nucleotides, the CDR3 is TGCAGCGTTGAAAGACAGGCATTGCCCGGGGAGCTGTTTTTT.

This clonotype was found once. A much larger clone sits a single nucleotide away, making a read error possible. The CDR3 nucleotides read TGCAGTGCTAGACCTATTATCGGGGGGGATACGCGGTATTTT. It specifies CSARPIIGGDTRYF. The chain uses TRBV20-1 and TRBJ2-3, with 8 bases identical to TRBD2. There are 14 residues in the CDR3. The germline V gene encodes CDR1 DFQATT and CDR2 SNEGSKA (reference sequence).

The rearrangement links TRBV18 to TRBJ2-2; 7 nucleotides match TRBD1. Germline V gene lookup returns CDR1 KGHSH and CDR2 LQKENI. V gave up 1 base and J gave up 4 bases; unmatched junction bases: 9. This CDR3 has 17 residues. DNA of the CDR3: TGTGCCAGCTCACCACTACGGCAGGGGGATATCACCGGGGAGCTGTTTTTT. This encodes CASSPLRQGDITGELFF.

This clonotype was counted many times. The chain uses TRBV4-1 and TRBJ2-7; TRBD1 matches 10 bases. V lost 4 bases, J lost 7 bases, and 7 bases stayed unmatched. Germline values: CDR1 MGHRA, CDR2 YSYEKL. This CDR3 region has 14 residues. CDR3 nucleotide sequence: TGCGCCAGCAGCCCGAGACAGGGGGCTGGGGAGCAGTACGTC. Translating it yields CASSPRQGAGEQYV.

This clonotype has at least ten counts. This sequence joins TRBV13 and TRBJ2-5, with a possible D match to TRBD2 (6 bases). Trimming removed 5 bases from V and 6 bases from J, with 10 bases in between. CDR3 size: 12 residues. Germline-derived CDR1 and CDR2 are PRHDT and FYEKMQ (reference sequence). The CDR3: CASSLLAKTQYF. DNA for the CDR3: TGTGCCAGCAGCCTACTAGCCAAGACCCAGTACTTC.

The CDR3 sequence: CSARVGRNYGYTF. CDR3 DNA sequence: TGCAGTGCTAGAGTGGGCAGGAACTATGGCTACACCTTC. This chain uses TRBV20-1 with TRBJ1-2, with D unresolved. Germline V CDR1 and CDR2: DFQATT, SNEGSKA (reference sequence). This CDR3 spans 13 amino acids. V gave up 1 base and J gave up 2 bases, with 8 bases separating them.